This record covers a single TCR beta chain. V dropped 3 bases and J dropped 7; count of bases not matched to a gene: 16. The germline V gene has CDR1 LNHDA and CDR2 SQIVND (reference sequence). The CDR3 is 18 residues long. The data belong to a study of blood T cell repertoires in COVID-19. TCRdb's copy holds only in-frame clones and misses some; the assay was immunoSEQ multiplex PCR. The sample records some 160,000 clones, 80% to 85% being singletons. The sequenced sample was peripheral blood. The receptor was isolated from a man between 65 and 85 years old with active or convalescent COVID-19. This chain connects TRBV19 to TRBJ1-5; 9 bases line up with TRBD1. CDR3 region: CASSMAPLQGAFWQPQHF. In DNA form, the CDR3 reads TGTGCCAGTAGTATGGCCCCCCTACAGGGGGCTTTTTGGCAGCCCCAGCATTTT.